This TCR beta chain was observed in a study of naive and memory T cell subsets. Sequential positive selection took CD4 T cells first, then CD8 T cells. This CDR3 is 15 amino acids long. Germline V gene data show CDR1 as MDHEN and CDR2 as SYDVKM. V was clipped by 5 bases and J by 4 bases; unmatched bases: 7. Study findings and constraints: A clonotype means one alpha or beta sequence, not an alpha/beta pair.

Two oligonucleotides, mixed equimolar, formed the beta constant-region primer covering TRBC1 and TRBC2. Four rounds of PCR amplified the ligated cDNA using nested alpha and beta constant-region primers plus SP2. TCRdb re-derived calls from the UMI-ligation and nested PCR reads in MiXCR, one entry per CDR3 protein. The sample carries 130,000 or so distinct CDR3 sequences, around a third recorded once. This clonotype was picked up a small number of times. Its target is not known. The chain recombines TRBV28 with TRBJ2-7, with TRBD2 identical over 11 bases. The origin of this receptor is a human donor in good health. The sequencing input was central memory CD4+ T cells from blood. The CDR3 protein is CASSDSGTSGYEQYF. The CDR3 DNA reads as TGTGCCAGCAGTGACTCCGGGACTAGCGGATACGAGCAGTACTTC.